This TCR beta chain comes out of a study of cytomegalovirus exposure and HLA in healthy donors. Across the whole study: Most genotyped donors, around 86% of fewer than 400, had Caucasian-associated genetic ancestry.

In the case of this clone: What it recognizes is unknown.

PCR employed 60 Vbeta and 13 Jbeta primers. Sequencing used immunoSEQ multiplex PCR; TCRdb keeps in-frame clones, though not all of them. The sample yields about 150,000 clones, about 85% seen once. Study outcomes and limitations: Per a prior analysis, the majority of TCR beta V segments were productive roughly 90% or roughly 30% of the time.

This TCR was recovered from a man in his thirties or forties in good health and CMV-seropositive. The sequenced sample consisted of PBMCs.

The CDR3 nucleotides are TGTGCCAGCAGCTTCGGGACATCCGAGCAGTACTTC. It encodes CASSFGTSEQYF. The J gene is TRBJ2-7, the V gene TRBV7-2, with TRBD1 as a possible D gene (6 bases). The CDR3 spans 12 residues. The V gene's germline CDR1 is SGHTA and CDR2 FQGNSA. V lost 3 bases, J lost 6 bases, and 9 bases lay in between.